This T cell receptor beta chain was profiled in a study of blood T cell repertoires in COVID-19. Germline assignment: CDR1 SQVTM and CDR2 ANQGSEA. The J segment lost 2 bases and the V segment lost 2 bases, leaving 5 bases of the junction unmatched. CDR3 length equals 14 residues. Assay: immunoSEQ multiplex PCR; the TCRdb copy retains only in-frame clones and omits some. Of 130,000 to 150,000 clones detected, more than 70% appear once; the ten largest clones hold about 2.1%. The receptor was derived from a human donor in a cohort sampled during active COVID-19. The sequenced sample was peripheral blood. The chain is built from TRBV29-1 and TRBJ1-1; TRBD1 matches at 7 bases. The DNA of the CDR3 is TGCAGCGTTGAAACGCGACAGGGAAACACTGAAGCTTTCTTT. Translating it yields CSVETRQGNTEAFF.